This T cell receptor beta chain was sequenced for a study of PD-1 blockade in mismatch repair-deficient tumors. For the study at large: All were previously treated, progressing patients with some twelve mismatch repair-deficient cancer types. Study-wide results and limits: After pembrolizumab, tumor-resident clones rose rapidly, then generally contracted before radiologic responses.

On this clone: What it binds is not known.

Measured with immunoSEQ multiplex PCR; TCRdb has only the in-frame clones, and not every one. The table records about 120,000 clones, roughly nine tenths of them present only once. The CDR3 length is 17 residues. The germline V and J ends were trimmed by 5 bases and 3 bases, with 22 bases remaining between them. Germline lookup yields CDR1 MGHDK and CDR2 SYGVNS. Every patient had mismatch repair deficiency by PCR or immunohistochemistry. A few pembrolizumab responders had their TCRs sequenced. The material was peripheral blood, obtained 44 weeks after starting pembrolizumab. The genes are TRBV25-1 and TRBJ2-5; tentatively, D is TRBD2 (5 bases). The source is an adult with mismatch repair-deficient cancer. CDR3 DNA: TGTGCCAGCAGTCTCCGATGGGCGGGCGGAACCAAAGAGACCCAGTACTTC. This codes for CASSLRWAGGTKETQYF.